Listed below are T cell receptor beta chains from one sample, sequenced in a study of pediatric ulcerative colitis. Produced via immunoSEQ multiplex PCR; TCRdb's table is partial and in-frame only. The sample has 55,000 to 70,000 clones, 85% to 90% seen once. The sample comprised blood. The source of these receptors is a boy younger than 18 who was a control in a study of pediatric ulcerative colitis. CDR3s leave out the opening cysteine and the closing phenylalanine or tryptophan.

v_gene	j_gene	CDR3aa
TRBV6-5	TRBJ1-4	ASRETQATNEKLF
TRBV30	TRBJ2-2	AWRISGARGELF
TRBV30	TRBJ1-2	AWSDGEGYT
TRBV2	TRBJ1-3	ASSDIASGNTIY
TRBV7-6	TRBJ1-5	ASSLEQGNSNQPQH
TRBV7-2	TRBJ1-6	ASSLHRGTNDNSPLH
TRBV4-1	TRBJ1-3	ASSQTAGASGNTIY
TRBV7-9	TRBJ1-4	ASSSRGTVNNEKLF
TRBV10-1	TRBJ2-3	ASSDSGGGGTDTQY
TRBV18	TRBJ2-7	ASSPEPGGYEQY
TRBV2	TRBJ1-1	ASSPDRDDTEAF
TRBV29-1	TRBJ1-2	SVQNLDFNYGYT
TRBV18	TRBJ2-7	ASSRTPGLESPEQY
TRBV6-1	TRBJ2-3	ASRGTSLDTQY
TRBV29-1	TRBJ2-7	SVTGTVAYEQY
TRBV7-3	TRBJ2-3	ASSLGTGGPVDTQY
TRBV6-1	TRBJ2-2	ATSGADTGELF
TRBV5-1	TRBJ2-7	ASSHGTDYEQY
TRBV7-2	TRBJ2-2	ASSWNTGELF
TRBV4-2	TRBJ2-5	ASSQEGRDQETQY
TRBV7-2	TRBJ2-3	ASSLQGSADTQY
TRBV25-1	TRBJ1-1	ASSEAGASEAF
TRBV2	TRBJ1-5	ASSEDIFKGPQH
TRBV2	TRBJ2-3	ARRQGTDTQY
TRBV20-1	TRBJ2-7	SARWAYEQY
TRBV29-1	TRBJ2-2	SVLWGNTGELF
TRBV5-4	TRBJ2-1	ASSLYGSSGSYEQF
TRBV28	TRBJ1-3	ASNPHESSGNTIY
TRBV28	TRBJ2-2	ASSLSRGSTGELF
TRBV12-5	TRBJ1-5	ASASELGRNQPQH
TRBV5-1	TRBJ1-2	ASSLGGADGYT
TRBV13	TRBJ1-2	ASSLNEGAFRGYT
TRBV11-2	TRBJ2-2	ASSSTTGLNTGELF
TRBV2	TRBJ2-7	ASSHSDNAYEQY
TRBV19	TRBJ2-1	AVRDSLSNEQF
TRBV29-1	TRBJ2-3	SVGSGGLFYTDTQY
TRBV9	TRBJ1-1	ASSKGMNTEAF
TRBV6-1	TRBJ2-7	ASSEAGVWEQY
TRBV18	TRBJ2-1	ASSPPLMDYEQVEQF
TRBV4-3	TRBJ2-2	ASSQDGVAGDNTGELF
TRBV6-5	TRBJ1-4	ASSVGGGKLF
TRBV9	TRBJ2-7	ASSVVDSSYEQY
TRBV7-6	TRBJ1-1	ASSLSKPQGLVGTEAF
TRBV29-1	TRBJ2-1	SVEISGSWYNEQF
TRBV11-2	TRBJ2-7	ASSSTGVGIYEQY
TRBV9	TRBJ1-2	ASSTRTLPWGYT
TRBV4-3	TRBJ2-3	ASSQEGRSTDTQY
TRBV28	TRBJ2-7	ASSLLANTAYEQY
TRBV7-9	TRBJ1-2	ASSPVGLTAYT
TRBV29-1	TRBJ2-1	SVEDLTSGSSNEQF
TRBV27	TRBJ2-1	ASSLLAGDREQF
TRBV7-8	TRBJ1-4	ASSSGQGREKLF
TRBV6-5	TRBJ2-3	ASSSLGVLGTDTQY
TRBV28	TRBJ1-6	ASSRDRGRNSPLH
TRBV19	TRBJ2-7	ASRGSGSYEQY
TRBV5-6	TRBJ2-1	ASSLAGLAERTYNEQF
TRBV11-2	TRBJ1-1	ASSLDRGATEAF